The 12 T cell receptor beta chains listed next were all sequenced from one sample in a study of TIL therapy for anti-PD-1-resistant metastatic lung cancer. Sequencing used immunoSEQ v3. TCRdb's copy holds only in-frame clones and misses some; the assay was immunoSEQ multiplex PCR. The sample shows about 57,000 clones, 70% to 85% of them seen only once. Specified time point: pre-treatment sample, taken before nivolumab and TIL therapy. This specimen consisted of blood, obtained at baseline. The source is a woman aged 25 to 80 with non-small cell lung cancer.

The rearrangement links TRBV5-5 to TRBJ1-2; D is ambiguous. This CDR3 region has 16 residues. Germline V gene lookup returns CDR1 SGHKS and CDR2 YYEKEE (reference sequence). Trimming pared 0 bases from V and 4 bases from J, leaving 16 bases between. The CDR3 loop is CASSLAGPPRTYGYTF. The CDR3 region has the DNA TGTGCCAGCAGCTTGGCCGGCCCACCAAGGACCTATGGCTACACCTTC.

The chain is built from TRBV2 and TRBJ1-6; tentatively, D is TRBD1 (5 bases). Germline loops: CDR1 SNHLY, CDR2 FYNNEI. CDR3 length: 19 residues. V was shortened by 9 bases and J by 3 bases, with 27 bases between the two germline ends. Here the CDR3 reads CASRGGVGRSPYYNSPLHF. For the CDR3, the DNA is TGTGCCAGTCGAGGAGGGGTGGGAAGAAGTCCCTACTATAATTCACCCCTCCACTTT.

V usage is TRBV28 and J usage is TRBJ2-7; D possibly corresponds to TRBD1 (6 bases). Per the germline V gene, CDR1 is MDHEN and CDR2 is SYDVKM. This CDR3 spans 16 amino acids. Trimming pared 4 bases from V and 0 bases from J, leaving 16 bases between. In DNA form, the CDR3 reads TGTGCCAGCAGTTCCTGGATGGGGGCGAACTCCTACGAGCAGTACTTC. Its protein product is CASSSWMGANSYEQYF. The full variable domain, its missing parts supplied by reference TRBV28 and TRBJ2-7, is DVKVTQSSRYLVKRTGEKVFLECVQDMDHENMFWYRQDPGLGLRLIYFSYDVKMKEKGDIPEGYSVSREKKERFSLILESASTNQTSMYLCASSSWMGANSYEQYFGPGTRLTVT.

The rearrangement uses TRBV19 and TRBJ2-7; a possible D gene is TRBD1 (5 bases). Per the germline V gene, CDR1 is LNHDA and CDR2 is SQIVND (reference sequence). The V and J ends lost 9 bases and 3 bases respectively, with 9 bases between them. The CDR3 runs 11 residues. CDR3 DNA: TGTGCCAGCACGCAGGGCTACGAGCAGTACTTC. This codes for CASTQGYEQYF.

The chain links TRBV27 to TRBJ2-5; 11 positions match TRBD1. The J call may be incorrect, as the DNA end agrees better with TRBJ2-7. The CDR3 consists of 14 residues. Germline CDR1 is MNHEY and CDR2 is SMNVEV (reference sequence). The CDR3, as DNA: TGTGCCAGCAGTTCTCCAGGGACAGGGGGCGAGCAGTACTTC. This translates into CASSSPGTGGEQYF.

The chain is built from TRBV6-1 and TRBJ2-7; 7 nucleotides align to TRBD1. This CDR3 is 14 amino acids long. Germline V gives CDR1 MNHNS, CDR2 SASEGT. With 8 bases clipped from V and 0 bases from J, the junction kept 7 bases outside the gene matches. The CDR3 coding sequence is TGTGCCAGCGCCCCGGACAGGCCCTCCTACGAGCAGTACTTC. Its protein is CASAPDRPSYEQYF.

The genes are TRBV7-4 and TRBJ2-1; D gene unclear. The CDR3 is 15 amino acids. Germline CDR1 is SGHVT and CDR2 is SQSDAQ. The ends were cut back, 1 base at V and 7 bases at J, with 14 bases in the middle. CDR3 bases: TGTGCCAGCAGCTTAGGATCGTCTAGTGTGAATGAGCAGTTCTTC. It yields the protein CASSLGSSSVNEQFF. The full variable domain, in which reference TRBV7-4 and TRBJ2-1 provide the parts outside the CDR3, is GAGVSQSPRYKVAKRGRDVALRCDSISGHVTLYWYRQTLGQGSEVLTYSQSDAQRDKSGRPSGRFSAERPERSVSTLKIQRTEQGDSAVYLCASSLGSSSVNEQFFGPGTRLTVL.

This clone has only one observation. V gene TRBV5-1 combines with J gene TRBJ1-2; tentative D call: TRBD1 (5 bases). Germline CDR1 SGHRS, CDR2 YFSETQ. Trimming took off 5 bases at V and 4 bases at J, with 12 bases between the two ends. The CDR3 runs to 13 residues. The chain's CDR3 is CASSLTETYGYTF. The CDR3 DNA reads TGCGCCAGCAGTCTGACAGAGACCTATGGCTACACCTTC.

This clone was seen only once. The rearrangement links TRBV19 to TRBJ1-5, with 10 nucleotides matching TRBD1. Germline V lookup: CDR1 LNHDA, CDR2 SQIVND (reference sequence). This CDR3 comprises 15 residues. V lost 4 bases to trimming and J lost 3 bases; unmatched junction nucleotides: 3. CDR3 protein: CASSKGTGDNQPQHF. CDR3 sequence (DNA): TGTGCCAGTAGTAAGGGGACAGGGGACAATCAGCCCCAGCATTTT.

V is TRBV4-1 and J is TRBJ2-1, with 12 bases identical to TRBD2. The CDR3 contains 17 residues. CDR1 and CDR2 from the germline V gene are MGHRA and YSYEKL. J was trimmed by 3 bases and V by 1 base; bases with no gene match: 4. This chain's CDR3 is CASSQASGGAHYNEQFF. DNA of the CDR3: TGCGCCAGCAGCCAAGCTAGCGGGGGGGCGCACTACAATGAGCAGTTCTTC.

In nucleotides, the CDR3 is TGTGCCACCGGACTTTGGGGTGAGCAGTTCTTC. This gives the protein CATGLWGEQFF. The chain combines TRBV2 with TRBJ2-1; D perhaps matches TRBD2 (5 bases). With 10 bases removed from V and 9 bases from J, the gap between germline ends came to 13 bases. CDR1 and CDR2 from the germline V gene are SNHLY and FYNNEI. The CDR3 is made up of 11 amino acids.

This clone showed up just once. This chain links TRBV4-3 with TRBJ1-1, with unresolved D. The germline V gene has CDR1 LGHNA and CDR2 YSLEER. The V and J ends lost 0 bases and 0 bases respectively, with 8 bases between them. The CDR3 length is 15 residues. The CDR3 sequence is CASSQDSALNTEAFF. As DNA, the CDR3 is TGCGCCAGCAGCCAAGATTCAGCGTTGAACACTGAAGCTTTCTTT.